This entry features one T cell receptor (beta chain) sequence. Antigen unknown. This sample is drawn from a study of T cell responses to AZD1222 COVID-19 vaccine. Study results and caveats: Every sample of the repertoires postdated the peak T cell response.

Data came from immunoSEQ multiplex PCR; TCRdb stores just in-frame clones and leaves some out. Of 100,000 to 150,000 clones in the sample, 88% were seen once. Germline CDR1 reads SGHDN; CDR2 reads FVKESK. J was trimmed by 4 bases and V by 2 bases; bases with no gene match: 7. This CDR3 is 15 amino acids long. The chain is built from TRBV14 and TRBJ2-7; TRBD2 matches at 8 bases. Sample: peripheral blood, taken on day 0 of AZD1222 vaccination. This TCR came from an adult in good health. CDR3 sequence (DNA): TGTGCCAGCAGCCAAAGGCGGGAGGTGAAGTACGAGCAGTACTTC. Its protein product is CASSQRREVKYEQYF.